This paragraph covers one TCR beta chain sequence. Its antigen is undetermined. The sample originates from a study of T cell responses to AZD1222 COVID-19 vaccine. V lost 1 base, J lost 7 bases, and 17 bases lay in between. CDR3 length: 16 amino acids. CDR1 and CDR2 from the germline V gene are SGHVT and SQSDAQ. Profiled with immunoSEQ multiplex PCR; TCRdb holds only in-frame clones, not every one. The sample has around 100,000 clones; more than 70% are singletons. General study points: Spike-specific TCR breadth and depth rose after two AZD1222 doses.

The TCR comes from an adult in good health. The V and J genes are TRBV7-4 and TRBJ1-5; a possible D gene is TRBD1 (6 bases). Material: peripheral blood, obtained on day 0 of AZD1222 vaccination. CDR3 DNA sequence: TGTGCCAGCAGCTTAGTCGGACAGCTGGGGAGACAGCCCCAGCATTTT. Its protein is CASSLVGQLGRQPQHF.